A single sample gave rise to the 17 T cell receptor beta chains below, sequenced in a study of cytomegalovirus exposure and HLA in healthy donors. PCR amplification relied on 60 Vbeta primers (plus 13 Jbeta primers). TCRdb keeps only in-frame clones here, not all; method: immunoSEQ multiplex PCR. The table records 100,000 to 150,000 clones, roughly 74% of them present only once. Sequencing was done on a sample of PBMCs. Receptors were obtained from a man aged 40-49 years in good health and CMV-seronegative.

About this clone itself: Germline and junction disagree at one end, which may indicate a read error. The chain couples TRBV27 to TRBJ1-1; D remains ambiguous. Germline V gene data show CDR1 as MNHEY and CDR2 as SMNVEV (reference sequence). The CDR3 has 14 residues. DNA of the CDR3: TGTGCCAGCAGTTTAACTCTTAGAGACACCGAAGCTTTCTTT. It codes for CASSLTLRDTEAFF.

V gene TRBV19 combines with J gene TRBJ2-7, with 12 bases identical to TRBD2. J gave up 2 bases and V 4 bases, and 3 bases lay outside the gene matches. The CDR3 is made up of 15 amino acids. In germline, CDR1 is LNHDA, CDR2 SQIVND (reference sequence). For the CDR3, the DNA is TGTGCCAGTAGTACCGGACTAGCGGGAACCTACGAGCAGTACTTC. Amino acid sequence: CASSTGLAGTYEQYF.

This sequence joins TRBV27 and TRBJ2-7; tentative D call: TRBD2 (6 bases). The CDR3 runs 15 residues. Looked up from germline, CDR1 is MNHEY and CDR2 is SMNVEV (reference sequence). The germline V and J ends were trimmed by 2 bases and 1 base, with 12 bases remaining between them. The CDR3 nucleotides are TGTGCCAGCAGTTTAGGTGGGGGGTTGTCCTACGAGCAGTACTTC. Protein sequence: CASSLGGGLSYEQYF.

There are many counts of this clone. V and J are TRBV5-1 and TRBJ1-3; D is ambiguous. Deletions cut 5 bases from V and 0 bases from J, with 9 bases between. This CDR3 is built from 14 residues. The germline V gene encodes CDR1 SGHRS and CDR2 YFSETQ. This chain's CDR3 is CASRAVASGNTIYF. The CDR3 DNA is TGCGCCAGCAGGGCAGTAGCCTCTGGAAACACCATATATTTT.

Only a few counts were recorded for this clone. This chain uses TRBV28 with TRBJ1-1, with D possibly being TRBD1 (5 bases). V lost 6 bases and J lost 4, with 15 bases in between. This CDR3 spans 14 amino acids. Germline CDR1 MDHEN, CDR2 SYDVKM. CDR3 sequence (DNA): TGTGCCAGCAGAGTTGGGGCGTCGAGCACTGAAGCTTTCTTT. Translating it yields CASRVGASSTEAFF.

The chain recombines TRBV7-2 with TRBJ2-4, with D tentatively TRBD1 (6 bases). The CDR3 loop spans 14 amino acids. Germline loops: CDR1 SGHTA, CDR2 FQGNSA. Trimming cost V 5 bases and J 7 bases, with 15 bases left between them. DNA for the CDR3: TGTGCCAGCAGCGTGGCCCTAGGGGGTAACATTCAGTACTTC. Translation: CASSVALGGNIQYF.

The genes are TRBV5-4 and TRBJ2-3; D not certain. The length of the CDR3 is 12 residues. Germline V gene sequence: CDR1 SGHNT, CDR2 YYREEE (reference sequence). The germline V and J ends were trimmed by 4 bases and 0 bases, with 3 bases remaining between them. The CDR3 DNA reads TGTGCCAGCAGCCCTAGCACAGATACGCAGTATTTT. Protein sequence: CASSPSTDTQYF. Complete variable domain (other parts from reference TRBV5-4 and TRBJ2-3): ETGVTQSPTHLIKTRGQQVTLRCSSQSGHNTVSWYQQALGQGPQFIFQYYREEENGRGNFPPRFSGLQFPNYSSELNVNALELDDSALYLCASSPSTDTQYFGPGTRLTVL.

This sequence joins TRBV11-2 and TRBJ1-4; D remains unclear. The CDR3 sequence is 16 residues long. CDR1 and CDR2 (germline): SGHAT, FQNNGV. V was shortened by 3 bases and J by 3 bases, with 14 bases between the two germline ends. The CDR3 region has the DNA TGTGCCAGCAGCTTTTCTGTTGGGCTCGCTAATGAAAAACTGTTTTTT. Protein: CASSFSVGLANEKLFF.

The chain combines TRBV11-2 with TRBJ2-2; 9 nucleotides agree with TRBD2. The CDR3 is 18 residues long. In germline, CDR1 is SGHAT, CDR2 FQNNGV. V was pared by 2 bases and J by 5 bases, with 12 bases of the junction left unmatched. Written as DNA, the CDR3 is TGTGCCAGCAGCTTAAGTCCCCTAGCGGGGCTCACGACCGGGGAGCTGTTTTTT. This translates into CASSLSPLAGLTTGELFF. The full variable domain, its missing parts supplied by reference TRBV11-2 and TRBJ2-2, is EAGVAQSPRYKIIEKRQSVAFWCNPISGHATLYWYQQILGQGPKLLIQFQNNGVVDDSQLPKDRFSAERLKGVDSTLKIQPAKLEDSAVYLCASSLSPLAGLTTGELFFGEGSRLTVL.

The chain recombines TRBV6-5 with TRBJ2-1, with D possibly matching TRBD1 (6 bases). Trimming took off 0 bases at V and 6 bases at J, with 9 bases between the two ends. This CDR3 comprises 14 residues. Germline lookup yields CDR1 MNHEY and CDR2 SVGAGI. CDR3 DNA sequence: TGTGCCAGCAGTTACTCGGCAGGGGCCAATGAGCAGTTCTTC. It specifies CASSYSAGANEQFF.

The chain joins TRBV7-3 to TRBJ2-2; D remains unclear. Germline V CDR1 and CDR2: SGHTA, FQGTGA. Deletions cut 1 base from V and 2 bases from J, with 5 bases between. This CDR3 comprises 14 residues. The CDR3 is CASSLMRNTGELFF. The CDR3 DNA reads TGTGCCAGCAGCTTAATGAGAAACACCGGGGAGCTGTTTTTT.

This chain joins TRBV28 and TRBJ1-1; perhaps TRBD1 as D (6 bases). V lost 3 bases to trimming and J lost 11 bases, with 22 bases between them. The germline V gene has CDR1 MDHEN and CDR2 SYDVKM. The length of the CDR3 is 15 residues. The CDR3, as DNA: TGTGCCAGCAGTTTGTTACCGGGGGCGGGAGGGGCGGCTTTCTTT. This codes for CASSLLPGAGGAAFF.

The chain uses TRBV4-3 and TRBJ1-2; the D is unclear. Germline V lookup: CDR1 LGHNA, CDR2 YSLEER. The V gene lost 1 base and the J gene lost 2 bases, with 14 bases spanning the gap. CDR3 size: 16 residues. The CDR3 here is CASSQVLEGANYGYTF. The CDR3 DNA reads as TGCGCCAGCAGCCAAGTCCTGGAAGGAGCCAACTATGGCTACACCTTC.

The chain is built from TRBV7-2 and TRBJ1-2; D is possibly TRBD1 (5 bases). Trimming took off 5 bases at V and 4 bases at J, with 11 bases between the two ends. CDR1 and CDR2 from the germline V gene are SGHTA and FQGNSA. The CDR3 covers 13 residues. CDR3 in amino acids: CASSHPQGYGYTF. The CDR3 coding sequence is TGTGCCAGCAGCCATCCTCAGGGCTATGGCTACACCTTC.

DNA of the CDR3: TGTGCCAGCAGTTACCGGGGGGGAAACACTGAAGCTTTCTTT. Amino acids: CASSYRGGNTEAFF. This chain uses TRBV6-5 with TRBJ1-1, with D tentatively TRBD1 (5 bases). Deletions cut 2 bases from V and 2 bases from J, with 9 bases between. CDR1 is MNHEY and CDR2 is SVGAGI in the germline V gene. The CDR3 is 14 amino acids.

The chain employs TRBV2 and TRBJ1-5, with D hard to call. V was pared by 6 bases and J by 0 bases, with 9 bases between. Germline assignment: CDR1 SNHLY and CDR2 FYNNEI. CDR3 length equals 14 residues. CDR3 residues: CASREFYSNQPQHF. Written as DNA, the CDR3 is TGTGCCAGCAGGGAATTTTATAGCAATCAGCCCCAGCATTTT.

The sample holds a few counts of this clone. The chain employs TRBV14 and TRBJ1-1, with D tentatively TRBD1 (5 bases). CDR3 length equals 17 residues. The V and J ends lost 5 bases and 0 bases respectively, with 19 bases between them. Germline V gene lookup returns CDR1 SGHDN and CDR2 FVKESK. CDR3 residues: CASSGKDRAYMNTEAFF. The DNA for the CDR3 is TGTGCCAGCAGCGGTAAAGACAGAGCTTACATGAACACTGAAGCTTTCTTT.